This T cell receptor beta chain was found in a study of blood T cells in healthy people across ages. Study findings and constraints: Strong correlation was found linking TCR beta diversity to naive T cell percentage. The authors considered diversity estimates from one million T cells to be underestimates.

Concerning this clonotype: Its antigen is unidentified. At one end, the junction sequence differs from germline, possibly due to a read error.

A J-beta primer mix and a sample-barcoded 5' primer were used in a second PCR of about 6 to 12 cycles. All samples gave at least 2.5 million CDR3-containing paired-end reads. Using its own MiXCR run on the 5' RACE reads, TCRdb lists one record per CDR3 protein. The sample has about 1.5 million distinct CDR3 sequences, approximately 38% seen once. The CDR3 has 15 amino acids. Germline CDR1 MDHEN, CDR2 SYDVKM. J is TRBJ1-1 and V is TRBV28; 9 bases align to TRBD1. The source material was blood. The receptor was derived from a woman aged 18-29 years in good health. CDR3 in amino acids: CVSRPQGAGGTEAFF. CDR3 coding DNA: TGTGTCAGCAGGCCACAGGGGGCGGGAGGAACTGAAGCTTTCTTT. Supplemented by reference TRBV28 and TRBJ1-1, the full variable domain reads DVKVTQSSRYLVKRTGEKVFLECVQDMDHENMFWYRQDPGLGLRLIYFSYDVKMKEKGDIPEGYSVSREKKERFSLILESASTNQTSMYLCVSRPQGAGGTEAFFGQGTRLTVV.